This T cell receptor beta chain is from a study of PD-1 blockade in classical Hodgkin lymphoma. All patients experienced relapse after autologous stem cell transplantation, and brentuximab vedotin exposure was variable. CDR3 length: 12 residues. Trimming cost V 0 bases and J 9 bases, with 9 bases left between them. Germline V lookup: CDR1 GTSNPN, CDR2 SVGIG (reference sequence). Assay used: immunoSEQ multiplex PCR; TCRdb lists only in-frame clones, some missing. This sample carries approximately 50,000 clones, approximately 90% of them seen once, and the ten largest clones take roughly 5%. General study points: CD4+ TCR diversity climbed significantly by C4D1, unlike CD8+ TCR diversity. Complete responders had baseline diversity similar to newly diagnosed patients. Patients who initiated nivolumab within 1 year of ASCT were excluded.

This clone was recorded only once. Antigen unknown. The chain recombines TRBV30 with TRBJ2-1; the D call may be TRBD1 or TRBD2 (5 bases each). The receptor's source is a human donor with classical Hodgkin lymphoma. The sequencing here drew on peripheral blood mononuclear cells (PBMCs), taken before the second cycle of nivolumab. DNA for the CDR3: TGTGCCTGGAGTGTACTAGGGGCTGAGCAGTTCTTC. This codes for CAWSVLGAEQFF. Combining the CDR3 with reference TRBV30 and TRBJ2-1 gives the whole variable domain SQTIHQWPATLVQPVGSPLSLECTVEGTSNPNLYWYRQAAGRGLQLLFYSVGIGQISSEVPQNLSASRPQDRQFILSSKKLLLSDSGFYLCAWSVLGAEQFFGPGTRLTVL.